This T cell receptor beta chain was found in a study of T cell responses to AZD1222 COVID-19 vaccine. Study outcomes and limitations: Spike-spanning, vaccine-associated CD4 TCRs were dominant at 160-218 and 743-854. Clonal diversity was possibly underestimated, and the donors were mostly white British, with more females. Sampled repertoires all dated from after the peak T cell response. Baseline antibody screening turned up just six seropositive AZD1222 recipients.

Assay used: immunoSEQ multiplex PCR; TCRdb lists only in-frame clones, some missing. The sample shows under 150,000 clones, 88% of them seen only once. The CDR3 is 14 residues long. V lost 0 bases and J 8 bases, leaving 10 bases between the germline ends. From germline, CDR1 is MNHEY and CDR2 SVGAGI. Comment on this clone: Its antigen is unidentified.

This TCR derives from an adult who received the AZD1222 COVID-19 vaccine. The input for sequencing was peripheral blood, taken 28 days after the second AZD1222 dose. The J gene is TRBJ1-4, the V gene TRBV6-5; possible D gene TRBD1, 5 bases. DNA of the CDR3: TGTGCCAGCAGTTACTCAGGGGTGGGAGAAAAACTGTTTTTT. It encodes CASSYSGVGEKLFF.